The 11 T cell receptor beta chains given below trace back to one sample, sequenced in a study of cutaneous CD30+ T cell lymphoproliferative disorder and hepatitis E. The table came from immunoSEQ multiplex PCR; TCRdb's copy has only in-frame clones and leaves some out. The top ten clones hold approximately 1% of a sample with around 7,000 clones, 74% of them seen once. The sample taken for sequencing was blood. The receptors here all came from a human donor with a cutaneous T cell lymphoproliferative disorder associated with hepatitis E virus.

The V and J genes are TRBV13 and TRBJ1-1; D perhaps matches TRBD1 (5 bases). The ends were cut back, 3 bases at V and 4 bases at J, with 9 bases in the middle. The CDR3 has 13 amino acids. Germline lookup yields CDR1 PRHDT and CDR2 FYEKMQ (reference sequence). The CDR3 DNA reads as TGTGCCAGCAGCTTGTGGGGGGGCACTGAAGCTTTCTTT. Protein product: CASSLWGGTEAFF.

This clone was seen a single time. The chain uses TRBV10-3 and TRBJ2-1; a weak D match, TRBD1 (6 bases). The germline gives CDR1 ENHRY, CDR2 SYGVKD. Deletions cut 0 bases from V and 0 bases from J, with 18 bases between. This CDR3 comprises 19 residues. The CDR3 loop is CAISESGRGFASSYNEQFF. Written as DNA, the CDR3 is TGTGCCATCAGTGAGTCGGGCAGGGGATTCGCCAGCTCCTACAATGAGCAGTTCTTC.

The chain uses TRBV28 and TRBJ2-5; TRBD1 is a possible D gene (6 bases). The CDR3 has 11 residues. From germline, CDR1 is MDHEN and CDR2 SYDVKM. Trimming left V 5 bases short and J 11 bases short, with 12 bases between. The CDR3 reads CASSVNRVQYF. In nucleotides, the CDR3 is TGTGCCAGCAGTGTGAACAGGGTTCAGTACTTC.

The table lists this clone with a few counts. The rearrangement uses TRBV4-3 and TRBJ2-1; D may correspond to TRBD1 or TRBD2 (6 bases each). CDR3 size: 16 residues. CDR1 is LGHNA, CDR2 YSLEER, per germline. Trimming pared 0 bases from V and 7 bases from J, leaving 16 bases between. The CDR3 loop reads CASSQDRGDTWNEQFF. In DNA form, the CDR3 reads TGCGCCAGCAGCCAAGATAGGGGGGATACATGGAATGAGCAGTTCTTC.

CDR3 region: CSVRSGGNTGELFF. The CDR3 nucleotides read TGCAGCGTCCGTAGCGGAGGGAACACCGGGGAGCTGTTTTTT. The rearrangement links TRBV29-1 to TRBJ2-2, with TRBD2 as a possible D gene (6 bases). Germline loops: CDR1 SQVTM, CDR2 ANQGSEA. The CDR3 covers 14 residues. Between the trimmed V and J ends, which lost 6 bases and 1 base, there was a span of 12 bases.

The V and J genes are TRBV12-1 and TRBJ2-3. TRBV12-1 is an annotated pseudogene. The CDR3 sequence is 15 residues long. CDR3 residues: CASSSDIPLADTQYF. For the CDR3, the DNA is TGTGCCAGCAGCTCGGATATCCCTCTGGCAGATACGCAGTATTTT.

V and J are TRBV6-4 and TRBJ1-1, with D perhaps TRBD1 (6 bases). The CDR3 spans 18 residues. Trimming removed 6 bases at V and 3 bases at J, with 26 bases between. CDR1 MRHNA and CDR2 SNTAGT come from the germline V gene. The CDR3 coding sequence is TGTGCCAGCAGGCCTCGGGGGGCAGGGGTTGTTGCTGACACTGAAGCTTTCTTT. Protein product: CASRPRGAGVVADTEAFF.

Comments on this clone: Different DNA sequences within this sample yield the same CDR3. The V call is TRBV5-1, the J call TRBJ1-1, with TRBD1 as a possible D gene (6 bases). The germline V and J ends were trimmed by 0 bases and 8 bases, with 17 bases remaining between them. The CDR3 extends over 15 amino acids. Germline CDR1 is SGHRS and CDR2 is YFSETQ. The chain's CDR3 is CASSLERPGGTEAFF. CDR3 DNA sequence: TGCGCCAGCAGCTTGGAAAGGCCGGGGGGCACCGAAGCTTTCTTT.

This clone was picked up one time. The genes are TRBV5-8 and TRBJ1-2; D gene unclear. This CDR3 spans 14 amino acids. Trimming pared 0 bases from V and 2 bases from J, leaving 8 bases between. CDR1 is SGHTS and CDR2 is YDEGEE in the germline V gene. The CDR3 sequence is CASSLAGRNYGYTF. In DNA, the CDR3 is TGTGCCAGCAGCTTGGCCGGACGGAACTATGGCTACACCTTC.

This chain links TRBV27 with TRBJ2-7; maybe TRBD1 (6 bases). This CDR3 is 12 amino acids long. Germline lookup yields CDR1 MNHEY and CDR2 SMNVEV (reference sequence). Deletions cut 6 bases from V and 3 bases from J, with 9 bases between. The CDR3 is CASSIQGYEQYF. The CDR3 nucleotides are TGTGCCAGCAGCATACAGGGCTACGAGCAGTACTTC.

The chain recombines TRBV5-5 with TRBJ1-1; D remains unclear. Trimming shortened V by 3 bases and J by 5 bases, and 11 bases separated the two germline ends. Germline-derived CDR1 and CDR2 are SGHKS and YYEKEE (reference sequence). The CDR3 has 13 residues. The CDR3 DNA follows: TGTGCCAGCAGCTCAGCACCCCGGACTGAAGCTTTCTTT. As protein: CASSSAPRTEAFF. The entire variable domain, with the rest obtained from reference TRBV5-5 and TRBJ1-1, is as follows: DAGVTQSPTHLIKTRGQQVTLRCSPISGHKSVSWYQQVLGQGPQFIFQYYEKEERGRGNFPDRFSARQFPNYSSELNVNALLLGDSALYLCASSSAPRTEAFFGQGTRLTVV.